This TCR beta chain was sequenced in a study of T cells in Graves' hyperthyroidism and ophthalmopathy. Graves' hyperthyroidism qualified as stable when ophthalmopathy did not progress within 18 months. What was amplified from RNA transcripts were TCR beta CDR3 regions. An initial round of RT-PCR targeting the TCR CDR3 relied on the HTBI primer set. From the multiplex PCR reads, TCRdb called clonotypes with MiXCR, one entry per CDR3 protein. The sample carries approximately 740,000 distinct CDR3 sequences, around 13% recorded once. This CDR3 has 15 residues. Germline V gene data show CDR1 as DFQATT and CDR2 as SNEGSKA (reference sequence). Trimming shortened V by 1 base and J by 1 base, and 11 bases separated the two germline ends.

The sequenced sample was blood. The chain couples TRBV20-1 to TRBJ2-4; a possible D gene is TRBD2 (5 bases). The sequence derives from a young woman with Graves' hyperthyroidism. In DNA, the CDR3 is TGCAGTGCTAGAGCGTCCACGGGGGCCAAAAACATTCAGTACTTC. Protein product: CSARASTGAKNIQYF.